This T cell receptor (beta chain) was identified during a study of cytomegalovirus exposure and HLA in healthy donors. This clone was counted once. Its target is not known. Mismatch with germline at one junction end may stem from a read error. Notes on the study in general: Presence/absence analyses assumed roughly uniform sequencing depth across donors, which may not hold.

CDR1 is SGHRS and CDR2 is YFSETQ in the germline V gene. There are 15 residues in the CDR3. PCR employed 60 Vbeta and 13 Jbeta primers. Generated by immunoSEQ multiplex PCR, the TCRdb table keeps only in-frame clones and is missing some. Among about 110,000 clones, around 80% were seen once, and the ten largest hold 6.1%. This clonotype was sampled from a woman aged 50 to 65 in good health and CMV-seropositive. This chain joins TRBV5-1 and TRBJ1-1; possibly TRBD1 for D (5 bases). The sample consisted of PBMCs. The CDR3 nucleotides read TGCGCCAGCAGTTTGGACATAAACATGAACACTGAAGCTTTCTTT. This encodes CASSLDINMNTEAFF.